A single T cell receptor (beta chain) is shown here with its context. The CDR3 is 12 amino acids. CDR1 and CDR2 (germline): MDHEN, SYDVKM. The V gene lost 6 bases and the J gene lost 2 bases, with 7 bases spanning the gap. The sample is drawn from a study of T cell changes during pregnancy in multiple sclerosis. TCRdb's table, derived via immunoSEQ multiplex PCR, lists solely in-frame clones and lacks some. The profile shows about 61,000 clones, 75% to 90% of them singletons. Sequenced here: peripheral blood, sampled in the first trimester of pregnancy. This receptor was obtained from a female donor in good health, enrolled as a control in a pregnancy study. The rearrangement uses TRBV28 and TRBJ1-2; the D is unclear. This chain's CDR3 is CASRTRNYGYTF. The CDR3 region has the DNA TGTGCCAGCAGGACACGGAACTATGGCTACACCTTC.